The clone carrying this T cell receptor beta chain was seen just once. The antigen is not known. The sort gate was single viable CD3+CD4+CD8-CD45RO+ cells for memory CD4+ T cells. After thawing, CD4+ T cells were positively selected. This specimen belongs to a study of memory CD4+ T cells and cytomegalovirus serostatus. For the study at large: Of the healthy Belgian adults, nine or ten were CMV seropositive and about 24 seronegative.

The V end was cut by 6 bases, the J end by 8 bases, with 22 bases between. The CDR3 is 15 amino acids. The germline V gene encodes CDR1 LNHDA and CDR2 SQIVND (reference sequence). Study results and limitations: Suggested: most of the CMV-linked TCR signature lies in CD4+ memory cells. Of 150 to 200 reported CMV TCRbeta sequences, just over 65 were found in memory CD4+ repertoires.

The assay was immunoSEQ multiplex PCR, and TCRdb's table has in-frame clones only and misses some. The profile covers 60,000 to 70,000 clones, with roughly 80% appearing a single time and 0.5% to 0.55% taken by the ten largest. The TCR originated in an adult in good health and CMV-seronegative. Some clones in this sample may be carry-over from other donors' samples. Material: memory CD4+ T cells from blood. The chain recombines TRBV19 with TRBJ1-2; the D is unclear. The CDR3 spells CASSPSKARVRGYTF. CDR3 nucleotide sequence: TGTGCCAGTAGCCCTTCCAAGGCGCGGGTTAGGGGCTACACCTTC.